Shown below are 29 T cell receptor beta chains from a single sample sequenced in a study of CD8+ T cells in alopecia areata. cDNA prepared by RNA extraction and subsequent reverse transcription served as the template for sequencing. Measured with immunoSEQ multiplex PCR; TCRdb has only the in-frame clones, and not every one. Altogether about 110,000 clones are present, less than 90% being singletons, with the ten largest covering around a quarter. Specified treatment: oral pan-JAK inhibitor, 5-10 mg twice daily. Sequencing was performed on CD8+ T cells sorted from blood, taken at week 24, from a patient treated with tofacitinib. These receptors originate from a human donor with alopecia areata.

This clone was found once. The CDR3 DNA is TGCGCCAGCAGACCGGGACCGAGGTTGGCTAATGAAAAACTGTTTTTT. Protein sequence: CASRPGPRLANEKLFF. J is TRBJ1-4 and V is TRBV4-1, with D possibly being TRBD1 (5 bases). With 6 bases removed from V and 3 bases from J, the gap between germline ends came to 17 bases. CDR1 is MGHRA and CDR2 is YSYEKL in the germline V gene. CDR3 size: 16 residues.

The V call is TRBV18, the J call TRBJ2-7; D not resolved. V was pared by 3 bases and J by 3 bases, with 9 bases between. Germline V gene data show CDR1 as KGHSH and CDR2 as LQKENI. The CDR3 length is 13 residues. The CDR3 reads CASSPEFNYEQYF. The CDR3 DNA follows: TGTGCCAGCTCACCGGAATTCAACTACGAGCAGTACTTC.

The V call is TRBV6-5, the J call TRBJ1-5; unclear D gene. Trimming took 0 bases from V and 4 from J, leaving 7 bases between them. The CDR3 spans 14 residues. The germline gives CDR1 MNHEY, CDR2 SVGAGI. CDR3 nucleotide sequence: TGTGCCAGCAGTTACTCGACGGGGAATCAGCCCCAGCATTTT. Translation gives CASSYSTGNQPQHF.

This clone has only one observation. The rearrangement uses TRBV4-3 and TRBJ2-2, with 7 positions matching TRBD2. CDR3 length equals 17 residues. Per the germline V gene, CDR1 is LGHNA and CDR2 is YSLEER. V trimming: 0 bases; J trimming: 6 bases; junction bases outside the gene matches: 10. The CDR3 sequence: CASSQELSAGEAGELFF. The CDR3 region has the DNA TGCGCCAGCAGCCAAGAATTGTCGGCGGGGGAGGCCGGGGAGCTGTTTTTT.

The CDR3 loop is CASSLKGDFQPQHF. The CDR3 DNA sequence: TGTGCCAGCAGCTTAAAAGGGGACTTTCAGCCCCAGCATTTT. This rearrangement joins TRBV7-2 to TRBJ1-5, with D maybe TRBD1 (5 bases). The CDR3 runs 14 residues. Trimming pared 2 bases from V and 6 bases from J, leaving 11 bases between. The V gene's germline CDR1 is SGHTA and CDR2 FQGNSA.

A remark on this clone: Other DNA sequences within the sample encode an identical CDR3. The V gene is TRBV30, the J gene TRBJ2-5; D gene unclear. This CDR3 region has 12 residues. The V end was cut by 2 bases, the J end by 1 base, with 5 bases between. Germline V CDR1 and CDR2: GTSNPN, SVGIG (reference sequence). This CDR3 reads CAWSWGQETQYF. DNA for the CDR3: TGTGCCTGGAGTTGGGGCCAAGAGACCCAGTACTTC.

The chain uses TRBV29-1 and TRBJ1-1, with D unresolved. V lost 5 bases, J lost 5 bases, and 12 bases lay in between. The CDR3 length is 12 residues. The V gene's germline CDR1 is SQVTM and CDR2 ANQGSEA. The CDR3 sequence is CSVRWAGTEAFF. CDR3 bases: TGCAGCGTTCGGTGGGCAGGTACTGAAGCTTTCTTT.

Notes on this clone: This specimen includes other DNA sequences encoding the same CDR3. The genes are TRBV29-1 and TRBJ2-2; D possibly matches TRBD1 or TRBD2 (5 bases each). The V gene's germline CDR1 is SQVTM and CDR2 ANQGSEA. V lost 4 bases, J lost 5 bases, and 8 bases lay in between. This CDR3 comprises 12 residues. CDR3 bases: TGCAGCGTTGCTGGGGGAACCGGGGAGCTGTTTTTT. Translation gives CSVAGGTGELFF.

A single count supports this clone. This rearrangement joins TRBV7-8 to TRBJ2-7; D unclear. This CDR3 region has 14 residues. Between the trimmed V and J ends, which lost 5 bases and 6 bases, there was a span of 17 bases. The germline CDR1 and CDR2 sequences are SGHVS and FQNEAQ. CDR3 in amino acids: CASSPHLNFVEQYF. The DNA for the CDR3 is TGTGCCAGCAGCCCGCACCTGAATTTCGTCGAGCAGTACTTC.

The chain links TRBV6-1 to TRBJ2-1; D might be TRBD2 (7 bases). This CDR3 is built from 15 residues. V shed 6 bases and J shed 2 bases, with 14 bases lying between them. In germline, CDR1 is MNHNS, CDR2 SASEGT. Here the CDR3 DNA reads TGTGCCAGCAGATCAAGGGGGGGCCCCTACAATGAGCAGTTCTTC. Its translation is CASRSRGGPYNEQFF.

This chain connects TRBV29-1 to TRBJ1-2; D gene unclear. CDR1 and CDR2 from the germline V gene are SQVTM and ANQGSEA. The CDR3 length is 12 residues. The V end lost 3 bases, the J end lost 6 bases, and 11 bases lay between the germline ends. The CDR3 DNA is TGCAGCGTTGAGACGGCACGCGATGGCTACACCTTC. This translates into CSVETARDGYTF.

This chain connects TRBV9 to TRBJ2-2; weak D call: TRBD1 (5 bases). From germline, CDR1 is SGDLS and CDR2 YYNGEE. The CDR3 extends over 15 amino acids. Trimming took 1 base from V and 1 from J, leaving 8 bases between them. The CDR3 coding sequence is TGTGCCAGCAGCGTATCCGGACAGAACACCGGGGAGCTGTTTTTT. Translated: CASSVSGQNTGELFF.

The genes are TRBV7-6 and TRBJ2-1; tentatively, D is TRBD2 (6 bases). This CDR3 is 13 amino acids long. Germline lookup yields CDR1 SGHVS and CDR2 FNYEAQ. Trimming stripped 5 bases from V and 2 bases from J, with 7 bases between. The DNA of the CDR3 is TGTGCCAGCAGCGCGGGGCCCTACAATGAGCAGTTCTTC. Amino acid sequence: CASSAGPYNEQFF.

The chain has TRBV4-1 and TRBJ2-3; D possibly corresponds to TRBD2 (5 bases). The CDR3 is 16 amino acids. The germline V and J ends were trimmed by 0 bases and 5 bases, with 15 bases remaining between them. From germline, CDR1 is MGHRA and CDR2 YSYEKL. The CDR3 region is CASSQEGSGGVDTQYF. CDR3 DNA: TGCGCCAGCAGCCAAGAGGGTAGTGGAGGAGTAGATACGCAGTATTTT.

The V gene is TRBV29-1, the J gene TRBJ1-2, with 9 bases that match TRBD1. V dropped 4 bases and J dropped 7; count of bases not matched to a gene: 4. This CDR3 contains 12 residues. Germline V gene data show CDR1 as SQVTM and CDR2 as ANQGSEA. The CDR3 loop is CSVADRGGGYTF. The CDR3 DNA reads as TGCAGCGTTGCGGACAGGGGAGGTGGCTACACCTTC.

J is TRBJ1-2 and V is TRBV18, with 9 bases lining up with TRBD1. This CDR3 comprises 15 residues. V was pared by 3 bases and J by 3 bases, with 5 bases of the junction left unmatched. Germline CDR1 reads KGHSH; CDR2 reads LQKENI. CDR3 DNA sequence: TGTGCCAGCTCACCCCGACAGGGGGATGACTATGGCTACACCTTC. Its translation: CASSPRQGDDYGYTF.

V is TRBV4-3 and J is TRBJ1-2; 7 positions agree with TRBD1. The CDR3 length is 13 residues. Germline CDR1 is LGHNA and CDR2 is YSLEER. Trimming took 2 bases from V and 7 from J; bases not matched to a gene: 4. The CDR3 spells CASSQTGDSGYTF. The CDR3 nucleotides are TGCGCCAGCAGCCAAACAGGGGACTCTGGCTACACCTTC.

The J gene is TRBJ2-5, the V gene TRBV13; 11 bases agree with TRBD2. The V segment lost 4 bases and the J segment 1 base; nucleotides outside the gene matches: 5. The V gene's germline CDR1 is PRHDT and CDR2 FYEKMQ (reference sequence). CDR3 length equals 16 residues. This CDR3 is CASSSTSGGGQETQYF. CDR3 DNA: TGTGCCAGCAGCTCCACTAGCGGGGGAGGCCAAGAGACCCAGTACTTC. The full variable domain, rest sourced from reference TRBV13 and TRBJ2-5, is AAGVIQSPRHLIKEKRETATLKCYPIPRHDTVYWYQQGPGQDPQFLISFYEKMQSDKGSIPDRFSAQQFSDYHSELNMSSLELGDSALYFCASSSTSGGGQETQYFGPGTRLLVL.

The chain carries TRBV4-3 and TRBJ2-5; D remains ambiguous. Germline V gives CDR1 LGHNA, CDR2 YSLEER. V dropped 0 bases and J dropped 7 bases, with 6 bases sitting between them. The CDR3 loop spans 12 amino acids. The CDR3 region has the DNA TGCGCCAGCAGCCAAGATAGAGGGACCCAGTACTTC. Residues: CASSQDRGTQYF.

The CDR3: CASSYGEGREQYF. The CDR3 DNA is TGTGCCAGCAGTTACGGTGAGGGGCGCGAGCAGTACTTC. The chain carries TRBV6-5 and TRBJ2-7; D tentatively fits TRBD1 or TRBD2 (5 bases each). Deletions cut 2 bases from V and 6 bases from J, with 11 bases between. The CDR3 contains 13 residues. Germline V lookup: CDR1 MNHEY, CDR2 SVGAGI.

This sequence joins TRBV5-1 and TRBJ1-3; TRBD1 might be the D (6 bases). Germline V gene data show CDR1 as SGHRS and CDR2 as YFSETQ. Deletions cut 5 bases from V and 4 bases from J, with 13 bases between. This CDR3 has 14 residues. CDR3 protein: CASRNLGTGNTIYF. CDR3 nucleotides: TGCGCCAGCAGAAACCTGGGGACAGGAAACACCATATATTTT.

There are a few counts of this clone. This sequence joins TRBV7-9 and TRBJ2-2, with D perhaps TRBD2 (5 bases). Germline V CDR1 and CDR2: SEHNR, FQNEAQ (reference sequence). The CDR3 covers 14 residues. V gave up 2 bases and J gave up 5 bases, with 9 bases separating them. The CDR3 loop is CASSLSRETGELFF. CDR3 in DNA: TGTGCCAGCAGCTTATCGAGGGAAACCGGGGAGCTGTTTTTT.

In this sample, this clone turned up a few times. The chain has TRBV10-3 and TRBJ2-3; 7 bases are shared with TRBD2. Trimming took 6 bases from V and 14 from J; bases not matched to a gene: 14. This CDR3 has 13 amino acids. CDR1 and CDR2 from the germline V gene are ENHRY and SYGVKD. For the CDR3, the DNA is TGTGCCATCAGCTTCACCGGTTGGGACTATCTGTATTTT. Encoded protein: CAISFTGWDYLYF.

The rearrangement joins TRBV7-9 to TRBJ2-7; 11 nucleotides agree with TRBD2. Trimming removed 3 bases from V and 1 base from J; junction bases left unmatched: 2. CDR1 SEHNR and CDR2 FQNEAQ come from the germline V gene (reference sequence). The length of the CDR3 is 15 residues. In DNA, the CDR3 is TGTGCCAGCAGCTTTCGGACTAGCGGGTCCTACGAGCAGTACTTC. It encodes CASSFRTSGSYEQYF.

V gene TRBV9 combines with J gene TRBJ1-3; no clear D gene. Trimming shortened V by 3 bases and J by 4 bases, and 5 bases separated the two germline ends. Germline V gives CDR1 SGDLS, CDR2 YYNGEE. The CDR3 is made up of 12 amino acids. In nucleotides, the CDR3 is TGTGCCAGCAGCGCAAAGGGAAACACCATATATTTT. Protein sequence: CASSAKGNTIYF. Supplemented by reference TRBV9 and TRBJ1-3, the full variable domain reads DSGVTQTPKHLITATGQRVTLRCSPRSGDLSVYWYQQSLDQGLQFLIQYYNGEERAKGNILERFSAQQFPDLHSELNLSSLELGDSALYFCASSAKGNTIYFGEGSWLTVV.

This sequence joins TRBV4-1 and TRBJ2-2; 7 nucleotides line up with TRBD1. Per the germline V gene, CDR1 is MGHRA and CDR2 is YSYEKL. V gave up 0 bases and J gave up 2 bases; unmatched junction bases: 3. The CDR3 runs to 16 residues. CDR3 sequence reads: CASSQDGTANTGELFF. CDR3 bases: TGCGCCAGCAGCCAAGATGGGACAGCTAACACCGGGGAGCTGTTTTTT.

J is TRBJ2-5 and V is TRBV23-1; D remains unclear. Being an ORF, TRBV23-1 has a function that is uncertain. Trimming removed 4 bases from V and 5 bases from J, with 14 bases in between. This CDR3 region has 14 residues. CDR3: CASSPSARSETQYF. Written as DNA, the CDR3 is TGCGCCAGCAGTCCTTCGGCCCGGTCGGAGACCCAGTACTTC.

To note about this clone: A junction boundary mismatches the germline segment, possibly from a read error. The gene calls are TRBV7-7 and TRBJ2-5; the match to TRBD2 covers 11 bases. Germline V gene lookup returns CDR1 SSHAT and CDR2 FNYEAQ (reference sequence). The CDR3 length is 18 residues. The DNA for the CDR3 is TGTGCTAGCAGCTTAGGGTTGGGGACTAGCGGACGATTCGAGACCCAGTACTTC. As protein: CASSLGLGTSGRFETQYF.

The chain is built from TRBV4-1 and TRBJ2-1, with D unresolved. Deletions cut 1 base from V and 4 bases from J, with 11 bases between. The germline CDR1 and CDR2 sequences are MGHRA and YSYEKL. The CDR3 contains 15 residues. DNA for the CDR3: TGCGCCAGCAGCCAAGTGGATGCAATGTACAATGAGCAGTTCTTC. This sequence encodes CASSQVDAMYNEQFF.